The 17 T cell receptor beta chains listed next were all sequenced from one sample in a study of T cell responses to AZD1222 COVID-19 vaccine. Generated by immunoSEQ multiplex PCR, the TCRdb table keeps only in-frame clones and is missing some. The table lists some 150,000 clones, 75% to 90% of them singletons, with just over 9% in the top ten. Specimen: peripheral blood, collected 28 days after the second AZD1222 dose. Receptor source: an adult who received the AZD1222 COVID-19 vaccine.

The CDR3 here is CASSFVAGAGGRELFF. In nucleotides, the CDR3 is TGTGCCAGCAGTTTCGTAGCGGGCGCCGGGGGTAGGGAGCTGTTTTTT. The V call is TRBV28, the J call TRBJ2-2, with 7 nucleotides matching TRBD2. CDR3 length: 16 amino acids. The V segment lost 3 bases and the J segment 9 bases; nucleotides outside the gene matches: 13. Looked up from germline, CDR1 is MDHEN and CDR2 is SYDVKM.

The rearrangement joins TRBV7-2 to TRBJ2-2; D ambiguous. Germline V lookup: CDR1 SGHTA, CDR2 FQGNSA. This CDR3 contains 13 residues. Trimming took 6 bases from V and 4 from J, leaving 9 bases between them. The CDR3 here is CASRVSGTGELFF. The CDR3 bases are TGTGCCAGCAGGGTCTCTGGCACCGGGGAGCTGTTTTTT.

In DNA, the CDR3 is TGTGCTAGTGCCCTGGACAGGGTTGACACCGGGGAGCTGTTTTTT. Amino acid sequence: CASALDRVDTGELFF. This sequence joins TRBV12-5 and TRBJ2-2, with 8 bases matching TRBD1. The CDR3 is 15 amino acids. V trimming: 7 bases; J trimming: 3 bases; junction bases outside the gene matches: 7. Germline CDR1 is LGHNT and CDR2 is FRNRAP.

This chain uses TRBV7-3 with TRBJ2-3; D might be TRBD1 or TRBD2, each matching 7 bases. The V gene lost 4 bases and the J gene lost 5 bases, with 22 bases spanning the gap. Germline V lookup: CDR1 SGHTA, CDR2 FQGTGA. This CDR3 contains 17 residues. CDR3 protein: CASSSRGRGGLGDTQYF. CDR3 bases: TGTGCCAGCAGCTCCAGGGGGAGGGGAGGCTTAGGAGATACGCAGTATTTT.

Comments on this clone: A read error may produce the germline difference seen at one junction end. The genes are TRBV7-3 and TRBJ2-7; D perhaps matches TRBD2 (6 bases). The CDR3 runs 13 residues. Germline V gene data show CDR1 as SGHTA and CDR2 as FQGTGA. The CDR3 spells CASSPTSFIPFTF. The CDR3 nucleotides are TGTGCCAGCAGCCCCACTAGCTTCATTCCATTTACCTTC.

V usage is TRBV7-2 and J usage is TRBJ1-1; the D is unclear. Germline V gene sequence: CDR1 SGHTA, CDR2 FQGNSA. Trimming took 3 bases from V and 0 from J, leaving 5 bases between them. The CDR3 has 13 residues. The CDR3 DNA follows: TGTGCCAGCAGCTTCACATTGAACACTGAAGCTTTCTTT. It yields the protein CASSFTLNTEAFF.

This clone is a singleton in its sample. Other DNA sequences in this specimen translate into the identical CDR3. The genes are TRBV24-1 and TRBJ1-2; D possibly corresponds to TRBD1 (5 bases). Per the germline V gene, CDR1 is KGHDR and CDR2 is SFDVKD. The V and J ends lost 4 bases and 2 bases respectively, with 13 bases between them. The CDR3 extends over 15 amino acids. Here the CDR3 DNA reads TGTGCCACCAGTGACCCAGGCAGGGCGAACTATGGCTACACCTTC. This codes for CATSDPGRANYGYTF.

The V call is TRBV5-1, the J call TRBJ2-1, with TRBD2 identical over 7 bases. The CDR3 is made up of 15 amino acids. V gave up 4 bases and J gave up 3 bases; unmatched junction bases: 7. In germline, CDR1 is SGHRS, CDR2 YFSETQ. In DNA, the CDR3 is TGCGCCAGCAGCGTCGGGGGAGGGCTCTACAATGAGCAGTTCTTC. Residues: CASSVGGGLYNEQFF. The variable domain in full, completed from reference TRBV5-1 and TRBJ2-1, reads KAGVTQTPRYLIKTRGQQVTLSCSPISGHRSVSWYQQTPGQGLQFLFEYFSETQRNKGNFPGRFSGRQFSNSRSEMNVSTLELGDSALYLCASSVGGGLYNEQFFGPGTRLTVL.

The rearrangement joins TRBV29-1 to TRBJ1-1; D not resolved. This CDR3 region has 11 residues. CDR1 is SQVTM, CDR2 ANQGSEA, per germline. Trimming removed 5 bases at V and 1 base at J, with 5 bases between. This chain's CDR3 is CSVSQNTEAFF. The CDR3 DNA sequence: TGCAGCGTTTCGCAGAACACTGAAGCTTTCTTT. Combining the CDR3 with reference TRBV29-1 and TRBJ1-1 gives the whole variable domain SAVISQKPSRDICQRGTSLTIQCQVDSQVTMMFWYRQQPGQSLTLIATANQGSEATYESGFVIDKFPISRPNLTFSTLTVSNMSPEDSSIYLCSVSQNTEAFFGQGTRLTVV.

In DNA form, the CDR3 reads TGCAGCGTTAACCCCACAGGGGGGGGGACCGGGGAGCTGTTTTTT. Translation gives CSVNPTGGGTGELFF. The chain employs TRBV29-1 and TRBJ2-2; TRBD1 is a possible D gene (8 bases). Trimming took 5 bases from V and 5 from J, leaving 18 bases between them. The CDR3 contains 15 residues. Per the germline V gene, CDR1 is SQVTM and CDR2 is ANQGSEA.

This clone was seen only a few times. The chain combines TRBV27 with TRBJ2-7; 8 nucleotides line up with TRBD2. The CDR3 loop spans 16 amino acids. Trimming took 9 bases from V and 7 from J; bases not matched to a gene: 20. Germline V gene sequence: CDR1 MNHEY, CDR2 SMNVEV (reference sequence). The CDR3 here is CASSARGAGGLGEQYF. Written as DNA, the CDR3 is TGTGCCAGTAGCGCCAGAGGGGCGGGAGGCTTGGGGGAGCAGTACTTC.

This chain links TRBV15 with TRBJ2-3; 7 nucleotides line up with TRBD2. Losses at the gene ends were 8 bases for V and 0 bases for J; bases not matched to a gene: 5. The germline gives CDR1 LNHNV, CDR2 YYDKDF (reference sequence). The CDR3 consists of 14 residues. The CDR3 DNA reads TGTGCCACCGGGAGGGGCTCTAGCACAGATACGCAGTATTTT. This codes for CATGRGSSTDTQYF. Full variable domain (remainder filled in from reference TRBV15 and TRBJ2-3): DAMVIQNPRYQVTQFGKPVTLSCSQTLNHNVMYWYQQKSSQAPKLLFHYYDKDFNNEADTPDNFQSRRPNTSFCFLDIRSPGLGDTAMYLCATGRGSSTDTQYFGPGTRLTVL.

The CDR3 sequence: CASSTRDRVNYGYTF. CDR3 DNA: TGTGCCAGTAGTACTCGGGACAGAGTTAACTATGGCTACACCTTC. The rearrangement joins TRBV19 to TRBJ1-2, with 7 bases identical to TRBD1. The CDR3 has 15 amino acids. Per germline, CDR1 LNHDA and CDR2 SQIVND (reference sequence). The junction had 6 bases not matched to a gene; V was cut back by 4 bases and J by 1 base.

CDR3 amino acids: CASSQDASGEPQHF. The CDR3 DNA is TGCGCCAGCAGCCAAGATGCGTCTGGGGAGCCCCAGCATTTT. J is TRBJ1-5 and V is TRBV4-3; the D is unclear. The CDR3 is 14 amino acids. The germline V and J ends were trimmed by 0 bases and 8 bases, with 11 bases remaining between them. The germline V gene has CDR1 LGHNA and CDR2 YSLEER.

V is TRBV27 and J is TRBJ1-2; 9 bases fit TRBD1. Germline loops: CDR1 MNHEY, CDR2 SMNVEV (reference sequence). The CDR3 has 15 residues. Losses at the gene ends were 4 bases for V and 6 bases for J; bases not matched to a gene: 9. DNA for the CDR3: TGTGCCAGCAGTTCCCTGGACAGGGGCTTAAATGGCTACACCTTC. Encoded protein: CASSSLDRGLNGYTF.

This clone has only a few counts. The chain employs TRBV2 and TRBJ1-5; D is unclear. This CDR3 region has 17 residues. In germline, CDR1 is SNHLY, CDR2 FYNNEI. Trimming took off 4 bases at V and 4 bases at J, with 20 bases between the two ends. DNA for the CDR3: TGTGCCAGCAGTGGGGCAGGAGGTTGGGGTAGTAATCAGCCCCAGCATTTT. This gives the protein CASSGAGGWGSNQPQHF. Filled out from reference TRBV2 and TRBJ1-5, the complete variable domain reads EPEVTQTPSHQVTQMGQEVILRCVPISNHLYFYWYRQILGQKVEFLVSFYNNEISEKSEIFDDQFSVERPDGSNFTLKIRSTKLEDSAMYFCASSGAGGWGSNQPQHFGDGTRLSIL.

The V gene is TRBV5-5, the J gene TRBJ2-3; possibly TRBD1 or TRBD2 for D (5 bases each). CDR1 is SGHKS and CDR2 is YYEKEE in the germline V gene (reference sequence). Trimming stripped 6 bases from V and 2 bases from J, with 16 bases between. The CDR3 consists of 15 residues. The CDR3 nucleotides are TGTGCCAGCACCCGGGACGTTCTGTTCACAGATACGCAGTATTTT. Translation: CASTRDVLFTDTQYF.